A single sample is the source of the 6 T cell receptor beta chains below, sequenced in a study of response to subunit inactivated influenza vaccine. One entry per CDR3 protein results from TCRdb running MiXCR on the RT-PCR reads. This sample yields 800,000 or so distinct CDR3 sequences, of which 21% are seen a single time; more than 8.5% belongs to the top ten. Material: PBMCs from blood, obtained roughly 5 days after vaccination. The receptor source for this set is a man over 45 who received an inactivated influenza vaccine.

This clonotype was seen only once. The rearrangement joins TRBV20-1 to TRBJ2-5, with 13 bases lining up with TRBD2. The V gene's germline CDR1 is DFQATT and CDR2 SNEGSKA (reference sequence). This CDR3 is built from 15 residues. Unmatched junction bases numbered 7, after V lost 5 bases and J lost 4 bases. The CDR3 DNA reads as TGCAGTGCTGGGCAAGGGACTAGCGGGGCAGAGACCCAGTACTTC. It codes for CSAGQGTSGAETQYF.

The chain joins TRBV7-8 to TRBJ2-2; D possibly uses TRBD1 or TRBD2 (6 bases each). CDR3 length: 16 amino acids. Germline V gene lookup returns CDR1 SGHVS and CDR2 FQNEAQ. Trimming shortened V by 1 base and J by 9 bases, and 18 bases separated the two germline ends. CDR3 protein: CASSLVRGRVSRELFF. Written as DNA, the CDR3 is TGTGCCAGCAGCTTAGTTCGGGGGCGAGTGTCCCGGGAGCTGTTTTTT.

The chain combines TRBV19 with TRBJ2-7; 9 nucleotides line up with TRBD1. J lost 4 bases, V lost 3 bases, and 7 bases had no gene match. The germline gives CDR1 LNHDA, CDR2 SQIVND (reference sequence). The CDR3 is 15 amino acids. The CDR3: CASSIWDRVLYEQYF. The CDR3 DNA is TGTGCCAGTAGTATTTGGGACAGGGTTTTATACGAGCAGTACTTC. The full variable domain, completed using reference TRBV19 and TRBJ2-7, is DGGITQSPKYLFRKEGQNVTLSCEQNLNHDAMYWYRQDPGQGLRLIYYSQIVNDFQKGDIAEGYSVSREKKESFPLTVTSAQKNPTAFYLCASSIWDRVLYEQYFGPGTRLTVT.

This clonotype was seen ten or more times. CDR3 residues: CASSPQWDRGPETQYF. In nucleotides, the CDR3 is TGCGCCAGCAGCCCTCAGTGGGACAGGGGGCCGGAGACCCAGTACTTC. The rearrangement links TRBV4-3 to TRBJ2-5; 12 bases fit TRBD1. The ends lost 4 bases at V and 5 bases at J; junction bases unmatched: 8. The CDR3 runs to 16 residues. Germline-derived CDR1 and CDR2 are LGHNA and YSLEER.

In its sample, this clonotype was seen a few times. This chain uses TRBV10-3 with TRBJ2-3; 9 nucleotides match TRBD1. The CDR3 consists of 15 residues. V dropped 5 bases and J dropped 2; count of bases not matched to a gene: 5. Germline V gives CDR1 ENHRY, CDR2 SYGVKD. In DNA, the CDR3 is TGTGCCATCAGTCCGACAGGGGGATACACAGATACGCAGTATTTT. Translated, it gives CAISPTGGYTDTQYF.

This chain uses TRBV2 with TRBJ2-1; D is undetermined. Germline-derived CDR1 and CDR2 are SNHLY and FYNNEI. This CDR3 has 11 amino acids. Trimming took off 10 bases at V and 7 bases at J, with 11 bases between the two ends. CDR3 sequence: CAIVSRNEQFF. The CDR3, as DNA: TGTGCCATCGTGAGCCGTAATGAGCAGTTCTTC.